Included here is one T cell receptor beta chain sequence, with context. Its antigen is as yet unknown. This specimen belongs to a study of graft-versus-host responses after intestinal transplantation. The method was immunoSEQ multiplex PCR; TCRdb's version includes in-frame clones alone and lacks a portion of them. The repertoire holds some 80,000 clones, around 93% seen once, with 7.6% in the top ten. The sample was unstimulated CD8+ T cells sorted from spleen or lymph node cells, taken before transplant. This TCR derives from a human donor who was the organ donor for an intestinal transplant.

In DNA form, the CDR3 reads TGTGCCAGCAGTGGCAGAAAAGTAAGCAATCAGCCCCAGCATTTT. The encoded protein is CASSGRKVSNQPQHF. This sequence joins TRBV6-1 and TRBJ1-5; D not certain. Looked up from germline, CDR1 is MNHNS and CDR2 is SASEGT. Trimming stripped 4 bases from V and 1 base from J, with 11 bases between. The CDR3 contains 15 residues.